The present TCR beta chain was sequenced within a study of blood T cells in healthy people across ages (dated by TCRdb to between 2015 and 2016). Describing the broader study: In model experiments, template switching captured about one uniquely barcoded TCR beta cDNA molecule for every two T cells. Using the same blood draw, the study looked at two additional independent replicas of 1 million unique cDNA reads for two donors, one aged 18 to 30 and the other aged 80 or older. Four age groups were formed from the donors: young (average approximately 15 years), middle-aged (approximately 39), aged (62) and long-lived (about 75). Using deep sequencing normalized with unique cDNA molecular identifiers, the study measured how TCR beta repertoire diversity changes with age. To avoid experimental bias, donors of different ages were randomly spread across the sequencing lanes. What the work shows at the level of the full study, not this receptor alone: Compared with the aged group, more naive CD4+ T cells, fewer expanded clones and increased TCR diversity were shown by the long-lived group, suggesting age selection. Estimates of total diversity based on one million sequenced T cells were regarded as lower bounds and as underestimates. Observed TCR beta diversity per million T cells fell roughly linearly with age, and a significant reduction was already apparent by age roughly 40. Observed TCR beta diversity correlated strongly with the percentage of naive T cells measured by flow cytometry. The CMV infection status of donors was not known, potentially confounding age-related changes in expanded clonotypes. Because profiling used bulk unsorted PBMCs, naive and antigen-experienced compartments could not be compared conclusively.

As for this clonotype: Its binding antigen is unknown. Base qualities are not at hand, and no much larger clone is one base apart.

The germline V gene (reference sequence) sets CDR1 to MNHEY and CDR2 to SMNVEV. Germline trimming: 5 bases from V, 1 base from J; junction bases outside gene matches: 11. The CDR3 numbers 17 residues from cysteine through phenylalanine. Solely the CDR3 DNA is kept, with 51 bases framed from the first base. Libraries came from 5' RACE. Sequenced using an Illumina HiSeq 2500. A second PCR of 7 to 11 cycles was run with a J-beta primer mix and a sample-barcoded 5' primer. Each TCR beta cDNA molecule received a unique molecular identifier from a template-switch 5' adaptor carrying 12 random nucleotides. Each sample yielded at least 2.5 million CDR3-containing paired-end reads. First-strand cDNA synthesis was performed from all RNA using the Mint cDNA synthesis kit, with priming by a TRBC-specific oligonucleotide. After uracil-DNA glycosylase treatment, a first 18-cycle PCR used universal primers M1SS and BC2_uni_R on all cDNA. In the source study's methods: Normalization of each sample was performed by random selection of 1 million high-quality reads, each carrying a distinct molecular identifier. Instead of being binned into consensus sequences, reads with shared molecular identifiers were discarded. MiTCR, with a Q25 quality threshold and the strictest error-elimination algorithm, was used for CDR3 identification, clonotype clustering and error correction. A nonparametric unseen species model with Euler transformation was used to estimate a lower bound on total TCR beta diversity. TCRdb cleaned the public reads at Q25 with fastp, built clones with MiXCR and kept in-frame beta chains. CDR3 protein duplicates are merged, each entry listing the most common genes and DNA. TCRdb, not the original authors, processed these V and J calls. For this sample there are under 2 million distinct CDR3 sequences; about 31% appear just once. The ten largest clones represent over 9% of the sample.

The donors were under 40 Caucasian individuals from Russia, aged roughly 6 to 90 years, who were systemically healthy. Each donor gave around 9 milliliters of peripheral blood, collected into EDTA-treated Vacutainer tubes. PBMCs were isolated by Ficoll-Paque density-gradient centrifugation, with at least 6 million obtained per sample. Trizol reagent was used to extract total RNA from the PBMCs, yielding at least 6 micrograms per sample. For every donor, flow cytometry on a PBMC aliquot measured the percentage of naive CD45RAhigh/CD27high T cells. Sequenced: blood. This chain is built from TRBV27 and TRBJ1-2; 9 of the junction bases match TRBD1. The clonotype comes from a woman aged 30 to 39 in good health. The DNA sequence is TGTGCCAGCAGTCTTATATCCGGGACAGGGATTAACTATGGCTACACCTTC. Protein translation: CASSLISGTGINYGYTF.